Listed below are T cell receptor beta chains from one sample, sequenced in a study of blood T cell repertoires in COVID-19. The data were produced by immunoSEQ multiplex PCR, yet TCRdb's version contains in-frame clones alone and is incomplete. The table lists under 85,000 clones, around four fifths of them singletons, with 5.3% in the top ten. Sequencing used peripheral blood. The source of these receptors is a man between 50 and 59 years old with active COVID-19. The CDR3 runs from the conserved cysteine through the conserved F or W. D genes are given only for firm matches. A row's size may be missing; if present it is once, few, many or a size class.

clone_size j_call d_call v_call cdr3_nt cdr3_aa
- TRBJ2-7 TRBD1 TRBV29-1 TGCAGCGTTGAAGAGGACAGGGGGATCTGTGAGCAGTACTTC CSVEEDRGICEQYF
- TRBJ1-6 - TRBV6-5 TGTGCCAGCAGTTACTCGGGAGGCTCCTATAATTCACCCCTCCACTTT CASSYSGGSYNSPLHF
once TRBJ2-3 TRBD2 TRBV18 TGTGCCAGCTCACCACCGGCTAGCGGGGAAACAGATACGCAGTATTTT CASSPPASGETDTQYF
once TRBJ1-5 - TRBV2 TGTGCCAGCAGTACAGGGCTCTGGAATCAGCCCCAGCATTTT CASSTGLWNQPQHF
- TRBJ2-1 TRBD2 TRBV24-1 TGTGCCACCAGTGGGGCCCTAGCGGGCCGCGTCGGGAATGAGCAGTTCTTC CATSGALAGRVGNEQFF
- TRBJ2-3 - TRBV10-3 TGTGCCATCAGTGGTGGGACAAGCACAGATACGCAGTATTTT CAISGGTSTDTQYF
- TRBJ2-7 TRBD2 TRBV30 TGTGCCTGGAGTGCGGGACTAGCGACCTACGAGCAGTACTTC CAWSAGLATYEQYF
- TRBJ2-2 - TRBV28 TGTGCCAGCAGTTTGGGACCGGCGGGGCTAATAAACACCGGGGAGCTGTTTTTT CASSLGPAGLINTGELFF
- TRBJ2-2 TRBD1 TRBV5-4 TGTGCCAGCAGCAAATCGACAGGGGGGGACACCGGGGAGCTGTTTTTT CASSKSTGGDTGELFF
- TRBJ2-1 - TRBV5-1 TGCGCCAGCAGCCTGGCTAGCGTAGACAATGAGCAGTTCTTC CASSLASVDNEQFF
- TRBJ2-5 - TRBV5-8 TGTGCCAGCAGCTTGTGGGGCAGGCAAGAGACCCAGTACTTC CASSLWGRQETQYF
few TRBJ1-2 TRBD1 TRBV18 TGTGCCAGCTCACCAGCCAGGGGGCAGGGCGGCTACACCTTC CASSPARGQGGYTF
once TRBJ2-7 TRBD2 TRBV6-5 TGTGCCAGCAGCGGCGGGAGCTACGAGCAGTACTTC CASSGGSYEQYF
- TRBJ2-1 - TRBV5-1 TGCGCCAGCAGCTTGGAAGCGGATAATTACAATGAGCAGTTCTTC CASSLEADNYNEQFF
- TRBJ1-3 TRBD1 TRBV7-2 TGTGCCAGCAGCCCCCGGACAGGTGGAAACACCATATATTTT CASSPRTGGNTIYF
- TRBJ2-7 TRBD2 TRBV4-2 TGTGCCAGCAGCCAAATCGTTAGCGGGGACTCCTACGAGCAGTACTTC CASSQIVSGDSYEQYF
- TRBJ1-2 - TRBV5-1 TGCGCCAGCAGCATTTCACCGGGACAAGGGGCTGGCTACACCTTC CASSISPGQGAGYTF
- TRBJ1-5 - TRBV29-1 TGCAGCGTTACGGACTCATACAATCAGCCCCAGCATTTT CSVTDSYNQPQHF
- TRBJ1-1 TRBD1 TRBV3-1/TRBV3-2 TGTGCCAGCAGCCAAGGGGACAGGGACACTGAAGCTTTCTTT CASSQGDRDTEAFF
- TRBJ1-4 TRBD1 TRBV7-9 TGTGCCAGCAGCTTCCGGGACAGGGGTGATAAACTGTTTTTT CASSFRDRGDKLFF
- TRBJ1-4 - TRBV7-9 TGTGCCAGCAGCGATACGGTGGAAAAACTGTTTTTT CASSDTVEKLFF
- TRBJ2-3 TRBD1 TRBV5-1 TGCGCCAGCAGCCCCGGGACAGGGGGGGTTACGCAGTATTTT CASSPGTGGVTQYF
- TRBJ2-2 TRBD2 TRBV25-1 TGTGCCAGCAGTGAATATGTGGGGGAGGGCCAGAACACCGGGGAGCTGTTTTTT CASSEYVGEGQNTGELFF
- TRBJ2-3 TRBD2 TRBV4-3 TGCGCCAGCAGCCAAGACCCCTCTAGCGGGAGTGGTGTAGCAGATACGCAGTATTTT CASSQDPSSGSGVADTQYF
- TRBJ2-5 - TRBV6-6 TGTGCCAGCAGTTACGGGTCGGGGAAAGAGACCCAGTACTTC CASSYGSGKETQYF
- TRBJ2-3 - TRBV5-5 TGTGCCAGCATCGAGAGAGATACGCAGTATTTT CASIERDTQYF
few TRBJ1-3 TRBD1 TRBV9 TGTGCCAGTTCCCCCACAGGGGTCACACACTCTGGAAACACCATATATTTT CASSPTGVTHSGNTIYF
few TRBJ2-3 - TRBV7-2 TGTGCCAGCAGCTTATCGGGGAGGGATACGCAGTATTTT CASSLSGRDTQYF
- TRBJ2-7 TRBD2 TRBV3-1/TRBV3-2 TGTGCCAGCAGCCAAGCGCTAGCGGTCTCCTACGAGCAGTACTTC CASSQALAVSYEQYF
- TRBJ2-2 - TRBV7-8 TGTGCCAGCAGCTTAGCGCGGGCCGACAACACCGGGGAGCTGTTTTTT CASSLARADNTGELFF
- TRBJ2-3 TRBD2 TRBV28 TGTGCCAGCACCGATCGGCGGGGGGGCGGAGATACGCAGTATTTT CASTDRRGGGDTQYF
- TRBJ2-3 TRBD2 TRBV3-1/TRBV3-2 TGTGCCAGCAGAGCTTTAGCGGGGAGCACAGATACGCAGTATTTT CASRALAGSTDTQYF
- TRBJ2-7 - TRBV5-4 TGTGCCAGCAGCTTGGCGGGGGGCACGACCTACGAGCAGTACTTC CASSLAGGTTYEQYF